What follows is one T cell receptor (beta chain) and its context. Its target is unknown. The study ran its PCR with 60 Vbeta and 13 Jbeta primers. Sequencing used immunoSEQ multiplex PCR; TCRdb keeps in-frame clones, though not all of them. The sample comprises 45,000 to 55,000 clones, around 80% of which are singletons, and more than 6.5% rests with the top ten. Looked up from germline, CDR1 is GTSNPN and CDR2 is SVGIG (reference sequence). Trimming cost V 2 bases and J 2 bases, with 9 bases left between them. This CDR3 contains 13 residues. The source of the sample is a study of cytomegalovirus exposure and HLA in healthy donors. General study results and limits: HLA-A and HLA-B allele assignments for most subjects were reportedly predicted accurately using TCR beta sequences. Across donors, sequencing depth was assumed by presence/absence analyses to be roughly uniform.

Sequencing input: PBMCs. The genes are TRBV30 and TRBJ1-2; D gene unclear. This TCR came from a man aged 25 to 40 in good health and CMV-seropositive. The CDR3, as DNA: TGTGCCTGGAGTAACGCGGAAAACTATGGCTACACCTTC. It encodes CAWSNAENYGYTF. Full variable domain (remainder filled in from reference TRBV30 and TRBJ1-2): SQTIHQWPATLVQPVGSPLSLECTVEGTSNPNLYWYRQAAGRGLQLLFYSVGIGQISSEVPQNLSASRPQDRQFILSSKKLLLSDSGFYLCAWSNAENYGYTFGSGTRLTVV.